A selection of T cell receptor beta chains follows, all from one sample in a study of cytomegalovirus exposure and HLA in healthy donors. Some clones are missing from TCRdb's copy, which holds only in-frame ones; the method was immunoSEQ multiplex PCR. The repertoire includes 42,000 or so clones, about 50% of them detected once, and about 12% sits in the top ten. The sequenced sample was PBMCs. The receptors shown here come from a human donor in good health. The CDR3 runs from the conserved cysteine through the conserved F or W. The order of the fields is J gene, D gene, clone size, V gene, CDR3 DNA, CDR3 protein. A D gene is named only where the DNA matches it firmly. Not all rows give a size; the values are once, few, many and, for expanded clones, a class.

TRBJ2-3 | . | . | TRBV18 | TGTGCCAGCTCACCACAGCAGGAGGGGAGGACGGATACGCAGTATTTT | CASSPQQEGRTDTQYF
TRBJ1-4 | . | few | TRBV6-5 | TGTGCCAGCAGTTACTCCTACGCGATATTGAGTGAAAAACTGTTTTTT | CASSYSYAILSEKLFF
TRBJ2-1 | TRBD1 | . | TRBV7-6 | TGTGCCAGCAGCTTAGCGCAACAGGGGGGCTACAATGAGCAGTTCTTC | CASSLAQQGGYNEQFF
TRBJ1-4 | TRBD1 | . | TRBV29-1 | TGCAGCGTTAGCAGGGGGGTGGGAGAAAAACTGTTTTTT | CSVSRGVGEKLFF
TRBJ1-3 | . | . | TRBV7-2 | TGTGCCAGCAGCTTAGTACCACGGGGGACTGGAAACACCATATATTTT | CASSLVPRGTGNTIYF
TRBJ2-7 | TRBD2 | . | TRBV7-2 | TGTGCCAGCAGTCCTGGGGGTAGCGGGAGGGCCTACGAGCAGTACTTC | CASSPGGSGRAYEQYF
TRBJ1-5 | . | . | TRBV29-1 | TGCAGCGTTGTACAGGGTAATCAGCCCCAGCATTTT | CSVVQGNQPQHF
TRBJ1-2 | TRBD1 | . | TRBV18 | TGTGCCAGCTCACCGACCGGGACAGGCGACGCCAACTATGGCTACACCTTC | CASSPTGTGDANYGYTF
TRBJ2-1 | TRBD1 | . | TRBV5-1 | TGCGCCAGCACCACCGGGACAGGGGGCAACAATGAGCAGTTCTTC | CASTTGTGGNNEQFF
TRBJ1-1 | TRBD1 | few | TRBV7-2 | TGTGCCAGCAGCCTAAACAGGGGGCGGACTGAAGCTTTCTTT | CASSLNRGRTEAFF
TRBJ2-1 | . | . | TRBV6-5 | TGTGCCAGCAGTCGGGGGTCCTACAATGAGCAGTTCTTC | CASSRGSYNEQFF
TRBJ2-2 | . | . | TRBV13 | TGTGCCAGCAGCTTACGGGGGAACGGGGAGCTGTTTTTT | CASSLRGNGELFF
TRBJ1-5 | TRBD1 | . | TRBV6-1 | TGTGCCAGTGTCGAGGGGGCCGATCAGCCCCAGCATTTT | CASVEGADQPQHF
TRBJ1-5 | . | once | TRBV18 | TGTGCCAGCTCACCAGTTATGACCGGGGTCAATCAGCCCCAGCATTTT | CASSPVMTGVNQPQHF
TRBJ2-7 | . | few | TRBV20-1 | TGCAGTGCTCGGGACAACTACGAGCAGTACTTC | CSARDNYEQYF
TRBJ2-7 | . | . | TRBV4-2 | TGTGCCAGCAGCCAAGGGCTAGCAGCTAGCTCCTACGAGCAGTACTTC | CASSQGLAASSYEQYF
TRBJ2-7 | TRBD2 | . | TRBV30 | TGTGCCTGGAGCATGGAGTGGGGGGGACTAGCGGGACCTGGGGAGACCTACGAGCAGTACTTC | CAWSMEWGGLAGPGETYEQYF
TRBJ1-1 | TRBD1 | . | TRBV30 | TGTGCCTGGACTCGGGGACAGGGCAGGCAAGCTTTCTTT | CAWTRGQGRQAFF
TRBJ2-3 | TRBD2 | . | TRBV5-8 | TGTGCCAGCAGCTTGGATGGGACTAGCGGCACAGATACGCAGTATTTT | CASSLDGTSGTDTQYF
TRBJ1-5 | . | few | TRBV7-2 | TGTGCCAGCAGCCCTCAGGGCATTGGTCAGCCCCAGCATTTT | CASSPQGIGQPQHF
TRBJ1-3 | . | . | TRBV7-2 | TGTGCCAGCAGCGGGGACTTTCGAAACACCATATATTTT | CASSGDFRNTIYF
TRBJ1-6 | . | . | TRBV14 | TGTGCCAGCAGCCAAGATAGCCCTCGGGCACCCCTCCACTTT | CASSQDSPRAPLHF
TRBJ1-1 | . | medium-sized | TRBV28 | TGTGCCAGCAGTTTCCAGGTGAACACTGAAGCTTTCTTT | CASSFQVNTEAFF
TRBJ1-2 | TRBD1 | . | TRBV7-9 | TGTGCCAGCAGCTCAAGCGGACAGGATTACTATGGCTACACCTTC | CASSSSGQDYYGYTF
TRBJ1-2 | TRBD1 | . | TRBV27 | TGTGCCAGCAGTTCGCCGGGACAGGGGGCTGGTGGCTACACCTTC | CASSSPGQGAGGYTF
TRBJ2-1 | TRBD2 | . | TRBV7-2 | TGTGCCAGCAGCTTAGGGCGGGAGGGCCTCAATGAGCAGTTCTTC | CASSLGREGLNEQFF
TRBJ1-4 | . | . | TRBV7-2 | TGTGCCAGCAGCCGGGGAGGGGAGAGGCATGAAAAACTGTTTTTT | CASSRGGERHEKLFF
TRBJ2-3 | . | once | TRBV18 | TGTGCCAGCTCACCGACGGGGAGAAGCCTCACAGATACGCAGTATTTT | CASSPTGRSLTDTQYF
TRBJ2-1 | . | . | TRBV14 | TGTGCCAGCAGCTCCCGGGGGCGGGAGTTCGATGAGCAGTTCTTC | CASSSRGREFDEQFF
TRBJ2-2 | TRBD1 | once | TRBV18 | TGTGCCAGCTCACCTATGGGACAGCTGAACACCGGGGAGCTGTTTTTT | CASSPMGQLNTGELFF
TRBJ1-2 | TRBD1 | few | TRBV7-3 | TGTGCCAGCAGCTTAAACGGACAGGTCGGTGGCTACACCTTC | CASSLNGQVGGYTF
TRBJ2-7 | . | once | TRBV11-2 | TGTGCCAGCAGCTTAACAGGGCGCTACGAGCAGTACTTC | CASSLTGRYEQYF
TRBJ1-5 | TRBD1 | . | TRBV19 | TGTGCCAGTAGCGGGACAGGGCGGCAGCCCCAGCATTTT | CASSGTGRQPQHF
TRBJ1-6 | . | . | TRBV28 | TGTGCCAGTACCGACGCCCTCGGCGGCTCTAGTTCACCCCTCCACTTT | CASTDALGGSSSPLHF
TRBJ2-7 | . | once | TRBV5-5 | TGTGCCAGCAGCCTCACAGATTACGAGCAGTACTTC | CASSLTDYEQYF
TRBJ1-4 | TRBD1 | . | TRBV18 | TGTGCCAGCTCACTCAACAGGGGCTGGGATGAAAAACTGTTTTTT | CASSLNRGWDEKLFF
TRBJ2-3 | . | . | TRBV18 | TGTGCCAGCTCACCACCCCCTAGTACAGATACGCAGTATTTT | CASSPPPSTDTQYF
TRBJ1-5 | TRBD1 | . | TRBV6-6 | TGTGCCAGCAGTCCCTGGACAGGGGTAGGTCAGCCCCAGCATTTT | CASSPWTGVGQPQHF
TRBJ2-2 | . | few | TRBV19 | TGTGCCAGTAGTCCAGGGACACGTCTAGGCACCGGGGAGCTGTTTTTT | CASSPGTRLGTGELFF
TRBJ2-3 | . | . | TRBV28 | TGTGCCAGCAGTTCGGTAGCGGCGAGGGAGCTCCCCACAGATACGCAGTATTTT | CASSSVAARELPTDTQYF
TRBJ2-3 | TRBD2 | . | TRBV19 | TGTGCCAGTAGTATTGTTTCTAGCGGGTTGGGAGGAGATACGCAGTATTTT | CASSIVSSGLGGDTQYF
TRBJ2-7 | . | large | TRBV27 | TGTGCCAGCACCCCCGGGGTTCACTACGAGCAGTACTTC | CASTPGVHYEQYF
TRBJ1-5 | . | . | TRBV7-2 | TGTGCCAGCAGCCTGAACACAGGGAGAAAGCCCCAGCATTTT | CASSLNTGRKPQHF
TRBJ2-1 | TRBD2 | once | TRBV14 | TGTGCCAGCAGCCAAGGACGGACTAGCGGGCAGACCAGCTCCTACAATGAGCAGTTCTTC | CASSQGRTSGQTSSYNEQFF
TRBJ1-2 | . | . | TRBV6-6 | TGTGCCAGCAGTTATGACAGTAGAGATGGCTACACCTTC | CASSYDSRDGYTF
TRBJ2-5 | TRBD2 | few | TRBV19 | TGTGCCAGTAGTATAGGGGCGGGGGGGCGCTGGGAGACCCAGTACTTC | CASSIGAGGRWETQYF
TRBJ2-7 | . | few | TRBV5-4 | TGTGCCAGCAGCTTCCAGGGAGGATCCTACGAGCAGTACTTC | CASSFQGGSYEQYF
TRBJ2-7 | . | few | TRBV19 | TGTGCCAGTAGTATAGGAGAGTACGAGCAGTACTTC | CASSIGEYEQYF
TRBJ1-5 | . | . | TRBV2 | TGTGCCAGCAGTGAAGCGCTTCAGAGCAATCAGCCCCAGCATTTT | CASSEALQSNQPQHF
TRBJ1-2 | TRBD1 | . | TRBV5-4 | TGTGCCAGCAGCTTGGGTCGGACAGGGGACTACGGCTACACCTTC | CASSLGRTGDYGYTF
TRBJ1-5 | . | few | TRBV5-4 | TGTGCCAGCAGCTTGACAGGCTCCAATCAGCCCCAGCATTTT | CASSLTGSNQPQHF
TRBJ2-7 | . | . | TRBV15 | TGTGCCACCAGCAGGTCCGGGGTCTACGAGCAGTACTTC | CATSRSGVYEQYF
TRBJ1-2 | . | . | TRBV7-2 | TGTGCCAGCACCGTGAACAGGGCCACTAACTACGGCTACACCTTC | CASTVNRATNYGYTF
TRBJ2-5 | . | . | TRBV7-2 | TGTGCCAGCAGCTCCGCGCGGGAGACCCAGTACTTC | CASSSARETQYF
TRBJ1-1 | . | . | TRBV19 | TGTGCCAGTAGTATAGGAGGGGGAGAGGGAAAGAACACTGAAGCTTTCTTT | CASSIGGGEGKNTEAFF
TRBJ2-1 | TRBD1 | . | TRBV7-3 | TGTGCCAGCAGTCCACCGGGACAGGGGAACAATGAGCAGTTCTTC | CASSPPGQGNNEQFF
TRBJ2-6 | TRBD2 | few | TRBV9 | TGTGCCAGCAGCGCTCGACTAGCGGTAGCCTCTGGGGCCAACGTCCTGACTTTC | CASSARLAVASGANVLTF
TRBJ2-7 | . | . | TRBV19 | TGTGCCAGTAGTATATGGTCCGGATTAGGGGCCTCCTACGAGCAGTACTTC | CASSIWSGLGASYEQYF